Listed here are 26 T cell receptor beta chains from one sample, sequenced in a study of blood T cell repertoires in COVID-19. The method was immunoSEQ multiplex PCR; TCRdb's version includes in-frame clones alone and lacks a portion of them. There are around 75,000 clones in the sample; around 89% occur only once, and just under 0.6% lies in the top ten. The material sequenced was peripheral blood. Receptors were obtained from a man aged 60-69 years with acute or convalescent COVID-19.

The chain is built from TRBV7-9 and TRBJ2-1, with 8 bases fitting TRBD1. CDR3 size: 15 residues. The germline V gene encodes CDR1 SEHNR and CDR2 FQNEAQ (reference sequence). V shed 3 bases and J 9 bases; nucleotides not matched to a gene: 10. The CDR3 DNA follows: TGTGCCAGCAGCTTCCGGGACAGGCTAGCCCCTGAGCAGTTCTTC. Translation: CASSFRDRLAPEQFF.

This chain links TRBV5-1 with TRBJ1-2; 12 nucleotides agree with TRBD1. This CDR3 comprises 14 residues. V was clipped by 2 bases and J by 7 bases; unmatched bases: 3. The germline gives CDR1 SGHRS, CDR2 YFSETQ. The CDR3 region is CASSLPGQGAGYTF. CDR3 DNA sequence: TGCGCCAGCAGCTTACCGGGACAGGGGGCTGGCTACACCTTC.

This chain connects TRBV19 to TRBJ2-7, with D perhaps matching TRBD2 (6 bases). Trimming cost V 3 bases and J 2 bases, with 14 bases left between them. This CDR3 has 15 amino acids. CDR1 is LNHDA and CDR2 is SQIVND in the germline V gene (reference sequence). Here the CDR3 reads CASSMVGGAAYEQYF. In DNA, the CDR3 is TGTGCCAGTAGTATGGTTGGAGGGGCGGCCTACGAGCAGTACTTC.

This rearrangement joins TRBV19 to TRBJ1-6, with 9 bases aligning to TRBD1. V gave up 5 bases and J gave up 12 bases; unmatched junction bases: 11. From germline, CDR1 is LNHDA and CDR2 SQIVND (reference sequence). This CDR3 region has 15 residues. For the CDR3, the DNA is TGTGCCAGTAGTCTACTTCCGGGACAGGGAGGACCCCTCCACTTT. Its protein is CASSLLPGQGGPLHF.

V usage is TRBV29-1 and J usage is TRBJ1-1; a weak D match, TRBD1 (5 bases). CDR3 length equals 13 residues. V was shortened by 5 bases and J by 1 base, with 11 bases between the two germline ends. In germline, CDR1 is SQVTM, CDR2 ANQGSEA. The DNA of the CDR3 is TGCAGCGTTTCGACAGAGCAGAACACTGAAGCTTTCTTT. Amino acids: CSVSTEQNTEAFF.

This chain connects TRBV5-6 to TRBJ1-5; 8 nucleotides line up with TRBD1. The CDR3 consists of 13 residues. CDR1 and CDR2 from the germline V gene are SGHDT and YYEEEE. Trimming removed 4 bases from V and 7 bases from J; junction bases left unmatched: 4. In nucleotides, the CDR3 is TGTGCCAGCAGCCAGGGGGCTTTACAGCCCCAGCATTTT. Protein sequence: CASSQGALQPQHF.

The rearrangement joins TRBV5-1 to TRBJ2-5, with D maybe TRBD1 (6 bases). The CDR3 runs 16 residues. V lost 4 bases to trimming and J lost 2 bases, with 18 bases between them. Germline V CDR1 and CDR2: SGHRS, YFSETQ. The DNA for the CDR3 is TGCGCCAGCAGCCGCAGCTCACAGGGTATACAAGAGACCCAGTACTTC. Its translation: CASSRSSQGIQETQYF.

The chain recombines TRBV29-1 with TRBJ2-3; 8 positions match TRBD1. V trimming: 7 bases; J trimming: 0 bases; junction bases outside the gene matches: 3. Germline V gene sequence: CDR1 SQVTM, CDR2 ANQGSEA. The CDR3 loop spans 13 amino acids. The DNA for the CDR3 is TGCAGCGCGGACAGGGAAAGCACAGATACGCAGTATTTT. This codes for CSADRESTDTQYF.

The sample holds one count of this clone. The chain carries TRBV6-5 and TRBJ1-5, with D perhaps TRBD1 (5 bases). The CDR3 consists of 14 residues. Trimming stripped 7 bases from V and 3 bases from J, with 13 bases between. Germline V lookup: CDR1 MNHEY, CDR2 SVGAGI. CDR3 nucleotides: TGTGCCAGCACCCTGGGCAGGGCCAATCAGCCCCAGCATTTT. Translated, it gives CASTLGRANQPQHF.

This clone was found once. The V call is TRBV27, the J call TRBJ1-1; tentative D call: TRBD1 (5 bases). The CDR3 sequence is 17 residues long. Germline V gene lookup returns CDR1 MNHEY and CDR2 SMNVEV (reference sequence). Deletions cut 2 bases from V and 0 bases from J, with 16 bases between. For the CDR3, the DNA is TGTGCCAGCAGTTTAACCCCCCCGACAGAGATGAACACTGAAGCTTTCTTT. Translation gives CASSLTPPTEMNTEAFF.

The CDR3 coding sequence is TGTGCCATCAGGCACTCCACAGGGGACGAGCAGTACTTC. It encodes CAIRHSTGDEQYF. The chain links TRBV10-3 to TRBJ2-7; 7 bases are shared with TRBD1. CDR3 length equals 13 residues. With V trimmed by 6 bases and J by 5 bases, 7 bases remained unmatched. CDR1 is ENHRY, CDR2 SYGVKD, per germline.

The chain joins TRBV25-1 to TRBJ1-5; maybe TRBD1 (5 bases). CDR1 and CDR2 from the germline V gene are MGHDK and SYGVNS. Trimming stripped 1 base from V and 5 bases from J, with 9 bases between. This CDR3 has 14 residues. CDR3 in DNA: TGTGCCAGCAGTGAATGGGGCACCGATCAGCCCCAGCATTTT. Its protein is CASSEWGTDQPQHF.

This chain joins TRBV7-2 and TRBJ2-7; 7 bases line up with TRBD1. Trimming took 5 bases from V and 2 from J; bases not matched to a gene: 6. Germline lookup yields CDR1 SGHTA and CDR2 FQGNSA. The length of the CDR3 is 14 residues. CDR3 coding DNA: TGTGCCAGCAGCCCTGACAGGGTGGCCTACGAGCAGTACTTC. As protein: CASSPDRVAYEQYF.

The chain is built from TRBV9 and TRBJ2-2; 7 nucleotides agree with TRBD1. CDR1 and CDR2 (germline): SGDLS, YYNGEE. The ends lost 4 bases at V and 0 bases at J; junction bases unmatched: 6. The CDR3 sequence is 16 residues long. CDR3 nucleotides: TGTGCCAGCAGCCGAATTGGACAGGCGAACACCGGGGAGCTGTTTTTT. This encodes CASSRIGQANTGELFF. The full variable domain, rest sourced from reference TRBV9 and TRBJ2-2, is DSGVTQTPKHLITATGQRVTLRCSPRSGDLSVYWYQQSLDQGLQFLIQYYNGEERAKGNILERFSAQQFPDLHSELNLSSLELGDSALYFCASSRIGQANTGELFFGEGSRLTVL.

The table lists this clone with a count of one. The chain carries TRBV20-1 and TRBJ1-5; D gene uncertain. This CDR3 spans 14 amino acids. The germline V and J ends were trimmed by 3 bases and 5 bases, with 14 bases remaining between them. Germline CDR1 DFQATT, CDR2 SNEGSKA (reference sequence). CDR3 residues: CSASPPIADQPQHF. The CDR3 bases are TGCAGTGCTAGTCCACCTATTGCTGATCAGCCCCAGCATTTT.

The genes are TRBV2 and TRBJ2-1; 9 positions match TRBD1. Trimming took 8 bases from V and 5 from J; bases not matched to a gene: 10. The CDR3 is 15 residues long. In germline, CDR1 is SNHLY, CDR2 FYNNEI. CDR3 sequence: CASGGQGQGNNEQFF. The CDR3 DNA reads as TGTGCCAGCGGGGGGCAGGGACAGGGTAACAATGAGCAGTTCTTC.

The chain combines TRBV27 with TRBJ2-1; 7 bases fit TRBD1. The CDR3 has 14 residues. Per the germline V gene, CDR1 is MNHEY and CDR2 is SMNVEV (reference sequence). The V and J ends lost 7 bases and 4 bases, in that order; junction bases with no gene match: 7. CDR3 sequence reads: CASTRQGEYNEQFF. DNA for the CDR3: TGTGCCAGCACACGACAGGGAGAGTACAATGAGCAGTTCTTC.

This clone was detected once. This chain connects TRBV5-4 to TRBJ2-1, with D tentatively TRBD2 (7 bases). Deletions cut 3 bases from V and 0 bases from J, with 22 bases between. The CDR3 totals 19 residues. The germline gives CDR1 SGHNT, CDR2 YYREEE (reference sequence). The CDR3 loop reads CASSSGGLTRRSSYNEQFF. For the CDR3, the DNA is TGTGCCAGCAGCTCGGGGGGCCTCACACGCCGAAGCTCCTACAATGAGCAGTTCTTC.

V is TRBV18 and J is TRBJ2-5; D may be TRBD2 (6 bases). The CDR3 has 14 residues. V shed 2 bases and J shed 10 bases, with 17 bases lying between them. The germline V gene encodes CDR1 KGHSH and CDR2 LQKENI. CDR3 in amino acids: CASSPSSTAEGQYF. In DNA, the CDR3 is TGTGCCAGCTCACCATCTTCGACGGCGGAGGGCCAGTACTTC.

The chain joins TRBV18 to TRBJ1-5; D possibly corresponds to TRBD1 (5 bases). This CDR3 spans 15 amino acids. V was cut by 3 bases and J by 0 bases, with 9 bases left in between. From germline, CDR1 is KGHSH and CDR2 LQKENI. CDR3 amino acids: CASSPRVDSNQPQHF. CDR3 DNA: TGTGCCAGCTCACCCAGGGTGGATAGCAATCAGCCCCAGCATTTT.

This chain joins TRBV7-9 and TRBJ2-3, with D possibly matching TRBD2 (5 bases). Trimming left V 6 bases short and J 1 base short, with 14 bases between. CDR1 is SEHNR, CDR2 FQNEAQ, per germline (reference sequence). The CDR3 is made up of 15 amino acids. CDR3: CASRPRAGRTDTQYF. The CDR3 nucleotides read TGTGCCAGCAGACCGCGGGCAGGACGCACAGATACGCAGTATTTT.

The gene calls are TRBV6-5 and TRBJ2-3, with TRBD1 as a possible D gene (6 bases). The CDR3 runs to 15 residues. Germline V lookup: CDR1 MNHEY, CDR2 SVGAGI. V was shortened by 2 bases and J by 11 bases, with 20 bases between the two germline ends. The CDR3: CASSYTRQAPLVQYF. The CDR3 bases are TGTGCCAGCAGTTACACTAGACAGGCGCCTTTAGTGCAGTATTTT.

CDR3 bases: TGTGCCATCAGTGGACAGGTCCACGGGGAGCTGTTTTTT. Amino acids: CAISGQVHGELFF. The chain is built from TRBV10-3 and TRBJ2-2, with D perhaps TRBD1 (6 bases). Trimming cost V 4 bases and J 7 bases, with 10 bases left between them. The CDR3 spans 13 residues. CDR1 is ENHRY, CDR2 SYGVKD, per germline.

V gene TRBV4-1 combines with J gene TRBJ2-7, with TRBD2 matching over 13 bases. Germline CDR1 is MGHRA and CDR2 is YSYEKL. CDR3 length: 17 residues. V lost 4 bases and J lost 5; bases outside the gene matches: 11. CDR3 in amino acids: CASSLTPGLAGSNEQYF. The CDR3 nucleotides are TGCGCCAGCAGCCTTACGCCGGGACTAGCGGGGAGTAACGAGCAGTACTTC.

The CDR3 DNA sequence: TGTGCCAGCAGCCAAACTAGCGGATCCTACGAGCAGTACTTC. It specifies CASSQTSGSYEQYF. This chain uses TRBV4-2 with TRBJ2-7; 8 nucleotides agree with TRBD2. This CDR3 has 14 amino acids. The germline CDR1 and CDR2 sequences are LGHNA and YNFKEQ. V shed 2 bases, J shed 1 base, and the junction held 1 base outside the gene matches.

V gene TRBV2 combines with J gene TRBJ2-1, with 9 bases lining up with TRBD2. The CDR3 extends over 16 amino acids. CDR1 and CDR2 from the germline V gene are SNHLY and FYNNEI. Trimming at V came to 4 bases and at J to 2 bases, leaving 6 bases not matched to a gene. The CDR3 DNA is TGTGCCAGCAGTGCAGGTAGCGGGGGCGCCTACAATGAGCAGTTCTTC. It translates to CASSAGSGGAYNEQFF.